This entry features one T cell receptor beta chain sequence. The antigen is not known. This record comes from a study of T cell responses to AZD1222 COVID-19 vaccine. Study-level results: Spike-wide vaccine-associated CD4 TCRs dominated at 160-218 and 743-854.

Sequenced by immunoSEQ multiplex PCR; TCRdb stores in-frame clones only, minus some. This sample has around 180,000 clones; 90% to 95% occur once, and the top ten carry around 1.5%. CDR3 size: 15 residues. Germline V gene lookup returns CDR1 SNHLY and CDR2 FYNNEI. V was shortened by 6 bases and J by 4 bases, with 16 bases between the two germline ends. The chain links TRBV2 to TRBJ1-3; TRBD1 is a possible D gene (6 bases). The TCR comes from an adult who received the AZD1222 COVID-19 vaccine. The specimen was peripheral blood, collected 28 days after the second AZD1222 dose. The CDR3 reads CASSSLRTDGNTIYF. Here the CDR3 DNA reads TGTGCCAGCAGCTCACTCCGGACAGACGGAAACACCATATATTTT.